This T cell receptor (beta chain) was identified during a study of T cells in women clearing cervical HPV infection (dated by TCRdb to 2016 to 2019). Regarding the study in general: The cases were 25 to 30 women with histologically confirmed HPV16-related CIN3 or worse, and 2 of those women had invasive cancers. For cases, a median interval of about 150 days, with an interquartile range of roughly 80 to 210 days, was observed between lesion detection and blood sampling. The controls were about 26 women whose single incident HPV16 infection cleared within 12 months with no development of precancer or cancer. In the parent cohort, roughly 9,700 women aged 18 or older were enrolled in Guanacaste, Costa Rica, during about 1993 to 1995 and then followed for less than 8 years. As quality controls, five blinded duplicates were added to each group, bringing the total to approximately 60 samples made up of roughly 50 participants and ten or so replicates. Cases were matched to controls by age within five years and by the year the sample was collected. This exploratory proof-of-principle case-control study, nested within the Guanacaste HPV Natural History Study in Costa Rica, compared TCR repertoires among women with different cervical HPV16 outcomes. Since only a few of the women had HLA typing available, the possibility that HLA type was acting as a confounder could not be ruled out. A median age of about 30 years was observed in cases versus roughly 40 in controls, and no significant differences in baseline characteristics were found. Case blood was taken at the visit when the lesion was first identified, whereas control blood was taken when infection was no longer detected.

Study-wide conclusions, independent of this receptor: TCR repertoire richness was significantly higher in CIN3+ cases than in controls across sequencing depths, while evenness did not differ. Whether associations preceded infection or resulted from infection could not be shown with the cross-sectional design, and effector/memory subsets and HPV-specific T cells were not isolated. Because the number of T cells per sample was unknown, the richness differences could reflect varying T-cell content rather than repertoire biology. By combining richness with V gene abundances, random forest classifiers separated cases from controls with an estimated AUC of less than 0.85.

The immunoSEQ assay used multiplex PCR to amplify TCR beta CDR3 regions from an average of approximately 1,300 ng of genomic DNA per sample. The assay corrected primer bias using a complete synthetic TCR repertoire to establish an amplification baseline. The amplicons were sequenced on the Illumina platform. On the authors' methods: Sequences were error-corrected by clustering with frequency ratios and a modified nearest-neighbor algorithm, then analyzed in the immunoSEQ Analyzer with IMGT gene definitions. At each rarefaction depth, TCR richness and evenness were averaged across 20 rarefaction repeats, and samples with fewer sequences than that depth were excluded. Wilcoxon rank sum tests with FDR correction were used to compare relative abundances of V, D and J genes between the groups. Blinded duplicates gave an intraclass correlation of 95.6% for TCR richness and an average of about 76% across around 66 gene segments. Imported from immuneACCESS, the table was reduced by TCRdb to in-frame sequences with V and J called. These copies leave out some clones; in studies compared against another copy, an unresolved V gene accounts for under half, and the cause of the remainder is not known. The V and J calls and clone size are taken from that table; D and trimming were inferred from the DNA. The sample table on file contains 39,000 or so clones. 6.4% of the sample rests with the top ten.

Of note for this clone: The antigen it recognizes is unknown.

Every participant had a single incident cervical HPV16 infection, and women with prevalent HPV16 infections were excluded. Cervical HPV DNA was detected by MY09/MY11 PCR and genotyped by dot-blot hybridization. Roughly 15 mL of heparinized blood was centrifuged, after which the buffy coat was aliquoted, frozen at -30 degrees C, and then stored at -80 degrees C. QIAGEN kits were used to extract genomic DNA from buffy coat specimens. The sequenced sample was blood buffy coat. This clonotype originated in a woman between 18 and 70 years old with a cervical HPV16 infection that either progressed to CIN3+ or cleared (not recorded which).

The DNA read from the CDR3 is TGTGCCAGCTCACCTACAGGGTTGGGCGACACTGAA. This sequence encodes CASSPTGLGDTE. The full-length CDR3 reads as CASSPTGLGDTEAFF. The sequence joins TRBV18 to TRBJ1-1, and TRBD1 may be the D gene, going by 6 matching bases. The read falls 3 residues short of the CDR3 end, and the missing part is taken from the germline J gene. V is cut by 3 bases and J by 3 bases, and the space between the germline ends is 14 bases. CDR1 KGHSH and CDR2 LQKENI were looked up in the germline V gene. The CDR3 runs 15 residues from the cysteine to the phenylalanine. The DNA has 36 bases, all within the CDR3, and is read from base 1. With the portions outside the CDR3 filled from the reference TRBV18 and TRBJ1-1 genes, the complete variable region becomes NAGVMQNPRHLVRRRGQEARLRCSPMKGHSHVYWYRQLPEEGLKFMVYLQKENIIDESGMPKERFSAEFPKEGPSILRIQQVVRGDSAAYFCASSPTGLGDTEAFFGQGTRLTVV.